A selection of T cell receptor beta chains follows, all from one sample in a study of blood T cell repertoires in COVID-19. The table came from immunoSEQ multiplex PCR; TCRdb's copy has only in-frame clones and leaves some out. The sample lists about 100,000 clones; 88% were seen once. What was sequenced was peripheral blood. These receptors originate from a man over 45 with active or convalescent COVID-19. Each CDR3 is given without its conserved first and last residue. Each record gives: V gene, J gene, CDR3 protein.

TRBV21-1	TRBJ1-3	ASSKVAQAGPGNTIY
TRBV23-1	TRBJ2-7	ASSHDRGDYEQY
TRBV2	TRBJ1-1	ASGTGPQRNTEAF
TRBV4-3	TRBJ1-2	ASSQDGGGYGYT
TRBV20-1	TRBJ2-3	SASRGQPTDTQY
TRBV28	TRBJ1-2	ASTNPDRPNYGYT
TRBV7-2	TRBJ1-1	ASSRQGNTEAF
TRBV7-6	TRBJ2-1	ASSLVASGSSYNEQF
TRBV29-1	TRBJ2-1	SVELAGGTNEQF
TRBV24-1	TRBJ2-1	ATSVLGVAGDSYNEQF
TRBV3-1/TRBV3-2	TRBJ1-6	ASSQGRRNSPLH
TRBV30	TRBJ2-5	AWGGTSGLQETQY
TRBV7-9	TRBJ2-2	ASSPLGLANTGELF
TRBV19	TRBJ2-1	ASRVREVVNEQF
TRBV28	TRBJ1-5	ASKTGGNQPQH
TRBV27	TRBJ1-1	ASSFQEATEAF
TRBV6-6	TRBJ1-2	ASSFTGTGTNYGYT
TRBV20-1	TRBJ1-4	SAEDGEKLF
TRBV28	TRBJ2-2	ASSSRVYTGELF
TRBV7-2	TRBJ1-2	ASSPQGRGLDSDGYT
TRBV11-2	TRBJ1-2	ASSLGNRFSGYT
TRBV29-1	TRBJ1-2	SVGFERGVYT
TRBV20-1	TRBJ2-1	SASAYLSSYNEQF
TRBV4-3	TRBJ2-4	ASSQDQMGLVGNIQY
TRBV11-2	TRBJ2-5	ASSLAQETQY
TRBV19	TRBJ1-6	ASASGNSPLH
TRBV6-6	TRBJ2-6	ASSPLQGAAGANVLT
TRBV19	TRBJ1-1	ASKRQGASDTEAF
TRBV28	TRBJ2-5	ASSLSVSSQETQY
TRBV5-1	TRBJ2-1	ASSTTSGNNEQF
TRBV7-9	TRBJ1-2	ASSLVGLTYGYT
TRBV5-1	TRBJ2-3	ASSLVRTGGTDTQY
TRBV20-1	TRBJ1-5	SAREPPQGGQPQH
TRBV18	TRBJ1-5	ASSPPGGRGQPQH
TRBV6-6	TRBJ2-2	ASSYEGSNAGELF
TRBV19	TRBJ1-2	ASSRTREDGYT
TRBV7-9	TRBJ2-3	ASSPAPAGGADTQY
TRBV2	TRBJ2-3	ASSRDTQY
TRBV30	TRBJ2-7	AWRWGPGEQY
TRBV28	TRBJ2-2	ASSPLAGGITGELF
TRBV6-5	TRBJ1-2	ASRGGFSNYGYT
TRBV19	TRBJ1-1	ASSSPRGRLEAF
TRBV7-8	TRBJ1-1	ASSLDGDTEAF
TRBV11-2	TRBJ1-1	ASSSQFDRKNMNTEAF